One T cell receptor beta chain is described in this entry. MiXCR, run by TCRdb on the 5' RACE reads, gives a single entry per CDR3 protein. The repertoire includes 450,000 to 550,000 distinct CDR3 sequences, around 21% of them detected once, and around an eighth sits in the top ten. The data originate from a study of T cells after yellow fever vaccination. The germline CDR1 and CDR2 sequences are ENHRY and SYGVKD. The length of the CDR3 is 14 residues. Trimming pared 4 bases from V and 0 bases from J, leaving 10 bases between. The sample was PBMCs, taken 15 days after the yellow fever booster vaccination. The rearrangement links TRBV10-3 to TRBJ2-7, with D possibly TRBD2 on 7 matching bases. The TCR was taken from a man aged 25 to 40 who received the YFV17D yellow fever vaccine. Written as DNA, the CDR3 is TGTGCCATCAGTGGGGAGGGGGGCTCCTACGAGCAGTACTTC. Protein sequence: CAISGEGGSYEQYF.